Presented here are 14 T cell receptor beta chains from one specimen sequenced in a study of blood T cell repertoires in COVID-19. Profiled with immunoSEQ multiplex PCR; TCRdb holds only in-frame clones, not every one. The data show a few hundred thousand clones, with more than 85% seen just once and 2% to 3% held by the top ten. The sample was peripheral blood. These receptors all come from a young adult with COVID-19, enrolled during active disease.

This clone was seen a handful of times. This chain links TRBV11-2 with TRBJ2-7, with D possibly being TRBD1 (6 bases). CDR1 is SGHAT and CDR2 is FQNNGV in the germline V gene. V was pared by 5 bases and J by 4 bases, with 21 bases between. The CDR3 is 16 residues long. For the CDR3, the DNA is TGTGCCAGCAGCCCACTCCGCAGGGGAGTCGTATACGAGCAGTACTTC. Protein product: CASSPLRRGVVYEQYF. Filled out from reference TRBV11-2 and TRBJ2-7, the complete variable domain reads EAGVAQSPRYKIIEKRQSVAFWCNPISGHATLYWYQQILGQGPKLLIQFQNNGVVDDSQLPKDRFSAERLKGVDSTLKIQPAKLEDSAVYLCASSPLRRGVVYEQYFGPGTRLTVT.

This clone was seen a single time. This chain connects TRBV4-3 to TRBJ2-3; 14 nucleotides align to TRBD2. The CDR3 length is 17 residues. Trimming at V came to 0 bases and at J to 5 bases, leaving 4 bases not matched to a gene. Per the germline V gene, CDR1 is LGHNA and CDR2 is YSLEER. The CDR3 sequence is CASSQDPGLAGVDTQYF. The CDR3 DNA follows: TGCGCCAGCAGCCAAGACCCGGGACTAGCGGGAGTAGATACGCAGTATTTT.

This rearrangement joins TRBV14 to TRBJ2-1; D remains unclear. Deletions cut 0 bases from V and 7 bases from J, with 7 bases between. Germline V lookup: CDR1 SGHDN, CDR2 FVKESK. The CDR3 spans 13 residues. CDR3 amino acids: CASSQDLENEQFF. The CDR3 DNA reads as TGTGCCAGCAGCCAAGATCTCGAGAATGAGCAGTTCTTC.

The J gene is TRBJ2-1, the V gene TRBV2; TRBD2 matches at 13 bases. Germline V lookup: CDR1 SNHLY, CDR2 FYNNEI. The CDR3 length is 14 residues. V lost 6 bases to trimming and J lost 10 bases; unmatched junction nucleotides: 6. CDR3 DNA sequence: TGTGCCAGCAGGGGACTAGCGGGATTCGGAGAGCAGTTCTTC. Translation gives CASRGLAGFGEQFF.

V is TRBV18 and J is TRBJ1-6; TRBD1 is a possible D gene (5 bases). The CDR3 sequence is 16 residues long. The V and J ends lost 2 bases and 7 bases respectively, with 15 bases between them. Looked up from germline, CDR1 is KGHSH and CDR2 is LQKENI. The CDR3 is CASSPIPQAGNSPLHF. The CDR3 DNA sequence: TGTGCCAGCTCACCAATCCCACAGGCTGGCAATTCACCCCTCCACTTT.

The V and J genes are TRBV11-2 and TRBJ2-1, with unresolved D. CDR1 and CDR2 from the germline V gene are SGHAT and FQNNGV. V lost 4 bases to trimming and J lost 6 bases, with 13 bases between them. There are 14 residues in the CDR3. CDR3 sequence (DNA): TGTGCCAGCAGCTGGCGTTTCGCAGGCAATGAGCAGTTCTTC. Encoded protein: CASSWRFAGNEQFF.

This clone was detected once. The chain links TRBV9 to TRBJ1-2; 7 bases are a match to TRBD1. The CDR3 spans 13 residues. J was trimmed by 7 bases and V by 2 bases; bases with no gene match: 5. The germline gives CDR1 SGDLS, CDR2 YYNGEE. The chain's CDR3 is CASSVGQGVGYTF. CDR3 in DNA: TGTGCCAGCAGCGTCGGGCAGGGGGTTGGCTACACCTTC.

This clone was observed once. The rearrangement uses TRBV29-1 and TRBJ1-1; D call uncertain. This CDR3 has 14 residues. Trimming shortened V by 4 bases and J by 0 bases, and 12 bases separated the two germline ends. Germline assignment: CDR1 SQVTM and CDR2 ANQGSEA. CDR3 DNA: TGCAGCGTTGGGATAACAGCCATGAACACTGAAGCTTTCTTT. Protein product: CSVGITAMNTEAFF.

The chain carries TRBV5-1 and TRBJ2-2, with D perhaps matching TRBD2 (6 bases). Germline lookup yields CDR1 SGHRS and CDR2 YFSETQ. V dropped 2 bases and J dropped 7 bases, with 12 bases sitting between them. CDR3 length equals 14 residues. CDR3 residues: CASSLREMIGELFF. The CDR3 bases are TGCGCCAGCAGCTTACGGGAGATGATCGGGGAGCTGTTTTTT. The complete variable domain, with remaining parts taken from reference TRBV5-1 and TRBJ2-2, reads KAGVTQTPRYLIKTRGQQVTLSCSPISGHRSVSWYQQTPGQGLQFLFEYFSETQRNKGNFPGRFSGRQFSNSRSEMNVSTLELGDSALYLCASSLREMIGELFFGEGSRLTVL.

The rearrangement uses TRBV6-5 and TRBJ1-6; 8 bases are shared with TRBD1. J lost 8 bases, V lost 4 bases, and 4 bases had no gene match. Germline CDR1 is MNHEY and CDR2 is SVGAGI. The CDR3 sequence is 14 residues long. The CDR3 DNA reads as TGTGCCAGCAGTTGGGAACAGGGGGATTCACCCCTCCACTTT. Translating gives CASSWEQGDSPLHF.

The chain combines TRBV7-2 with TRBJ2-5, with D unresolved. Germline loops: CDR1 SGHTA, CDR2 FQGNSA. Trimming left V 5 bases short and J 4 bases short, with 11 bases between. The CDR3 has 13 residues. For the CDR3, the DNA is TGTGCCAGCAGCCCCGTAGAATCAGAGACCCAGTACTTC. Encoded protein: CASSPVESETQYF. The entire variable domain, with the rest obtained from reference TRBV7-2 and TRBJ2-5, is as follows: GAGVSQSPSNKVTEKGKDVELRCDPISGHTALYWYRQSLGQGLEFLIYFQGNSAPDKSGLPSDRFSAERTGGSVSTLTIQRTQQEDSAVYLCASSPVESETQYFGPGTRLLVL.

V is TRBV4-3 and J is TRBJ1-3, with TRBD1 identical over 7 bases. This CDR3 is built from 16 residues. The germline gives CDR1 LGHNA, CDR2 YSLEER. V dropped 1 base and J dropped 4; count of bases not matched to a gene: 7. The chain's CDR3 is CASSQAGTAPGNTIYF. The CDR3 nucleotides read TGCGCCAGCAGCCAAGCCGGGACAGCTCCGGGAAACACCATATATTTT.

The V and J genes are TRBV5-1 and TRBJ2-3, with 10 nucleotides matching TRBD2. The CDR3 has 17 amino acids. The germline V gene has CDR1 SGHRS and CDR2 YFSETQ. V was clipped by 2 bases and J by 0 bases; unmatched bases: 6. CDR3 loop: CASSFPTSGKSTDTQYF. CDR3 sequence (DNA): TGCGCCAGCAGCTTTCCCACTAGCGGGAAGAGCACAGATACGCAGTATTTT.

The chain couples TRBV4-1 to TRBJ2-1; 9 positions agree with TRBD2. The CDR3 is made up of 15 amino acids. CDR1 and CDR2 (germline): MGHRA, YSYEKL. V gave up 6 bases and J gave up 1 base; unmatched junction bases: 4. CDR3 in DNA: TGCGCCAGCAGGGTTAGCGGGAGTTCCTACAATGAGCAGTTCTTC. Residues: CASRVSGSSYNEQFF.